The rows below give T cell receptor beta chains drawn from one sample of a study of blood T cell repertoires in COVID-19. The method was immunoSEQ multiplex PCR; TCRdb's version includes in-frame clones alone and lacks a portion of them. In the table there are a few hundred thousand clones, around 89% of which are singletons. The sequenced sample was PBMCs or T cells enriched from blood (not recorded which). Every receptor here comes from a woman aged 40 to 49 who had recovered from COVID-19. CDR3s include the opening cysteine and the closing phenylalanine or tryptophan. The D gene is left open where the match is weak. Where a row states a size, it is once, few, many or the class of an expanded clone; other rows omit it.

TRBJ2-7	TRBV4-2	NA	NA	TGTGCCAGCAGCGATGGTAGCGGTAACTCCTACGAGCAGTACTTC	CASSDGSGNSYEQYF
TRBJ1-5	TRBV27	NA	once	TGTGCCAGCAGTTCCGCGGGTCAGCCCCAGCATTTT	CASSSAGQPQHF
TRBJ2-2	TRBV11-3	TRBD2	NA	TGTGCCAGCAGTCGCGAGCCTAGCGGGATGGTGCCGCTGTTTTTT	CASSREPSGMVPLFF
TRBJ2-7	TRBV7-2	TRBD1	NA	TGTGCCAGCAGCTTCCTGGACAGGAACTTCTACGAGCAGTACTTC	CASSFLDRNFYEQYF
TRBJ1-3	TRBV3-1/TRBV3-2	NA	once	TGTGCCAGCAGCCAAGCAGGGTCTGGAAACACCATATATTTT	CASSQAGSGNTIYF
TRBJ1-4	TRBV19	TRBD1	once	TGTGCCAGTAGTGCCGGGACAGGGTATGAAAAACTGTTTTTT	CASSAGTGYEKLFF
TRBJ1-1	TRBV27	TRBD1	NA	TGTGCCAGCAGAACAGTGGGACAGGGGGTTTTGGACACTGAAGCTTTCTTT	CASRTVGQGVLDTEAFF
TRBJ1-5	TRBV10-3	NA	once	TGTGCCATCAGTGAGGGTCGACATAACAATCAGCCCCAGCATTTT	CAISEGRHNNQPQHF
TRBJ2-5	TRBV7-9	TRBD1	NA	TGTGCCAGCAGCTTAGAGACAGGGATCCAAGAGACCCAGTACTTC	CASSLETGIQETQYF
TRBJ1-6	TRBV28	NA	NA	TGTGCCAGCAGTGAGAGGCGGTACAATTCACCCCTCCACTTT	CASSERRYNSPLHF
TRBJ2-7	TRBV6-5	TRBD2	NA	TGTGCCAGCAGTTGGCTAGCGGGAGACGAGCAGTACTTC	CASSWLAGDEQYF